The 25 T cell receptor beta chains listed next were all sequenced from one sample in a study of blood T cell repertoires in COVID-19. Here immunoSEQ multiplex PCR was the method, and the copy in TCRdb shows in-frame clones only, minus some. The sample shows some 250,000 clones, around 82% of them seen only once. Source material: peripheral blood. These TCRs come from a man aged 45 to 65 with active or convalescent COVID-19.

The rearrangement links TRBV6-5 to TRBJ1-5; D gene ambiguous. Germline CDR1 and CDR2: MNHEY and SVGAGI. The CDR3 is made up of 13 amino acids. V shed 4 bases and J shed 2 bases, with 6 bases lying between them. CDR3 sequence reads: CASSLGRNQPQHF. The CDR3 coding sequence is TGTGCCAGCAGTTTGGGCCGCAATCAGCCCCAGCATTTT.

This chain connects TRBV30 to TRBJ1-2; D not resolved. The V gene lost 0 bases and the J gene lost 2 bases, with 7 bases spanning the gap. Germline assignment: CDR1 GTSNPN and CDR2 SVGIG (reference sequence). The CDR3 extends over 13 amino acids. The CDR3, as DNA: TGTGCCTGGAGTGTAAACGGGAACTATGGCTACACCTTC. The encoded protein is CAWSVNGNYGYTF.

The V and J genes are TRBV30 and TRBJ1-1; D perhaps matches TRBD1 (6 bases). Germline CDR1 is GTSNPN and CDR2 is SVGIG (reference sequence). This CDR3 region has 12 residues. V lost 0 bases and J lost 5, with 7 bases in between. The CDR3 DNA follows: TGTGCCTGGAGTGTAGGGGGAACTGAAGCTTTCTTT. Residues: CAWSVGGTEAFF.

The V gene is TRBV19, the J gene TRBJ1-2; unclear D gene. The length of the CDR3 is 12 residues. Germline V gene lookup returns CDR1 LNHDA and CDR2 SQIVND (reference sequence). Trimming cost V 7 bases and J 4 bases, with 10 bases left between them. CDR3 in amino acids: CASISEFYGYTF. In nucleotides, the CDR3 is TGTGCCAGTATTTCGGAGTTCTATGGCTACACCTTC.

The CDR3 nucleotides are TGTGCCAGTATCCGTGTTCAGCCCCAGCATTTT. It codes for CASIRVQPQHF. V is TRBV19 and J is TRBJ1-5; D uncertain. Germline CDR1 reads LNHDA; CDR2 reads SQIVND (reference sequence). With 7 bases removed from V and 6 bases from J, the gap between germline ends came to 7 bases. The CDR3 consists of 11 residues.

Written as DNA, the CDR3 is TGTGCCAGCAGCGTTCCCCGGGCAGGGGCCCCTAATGAGCAGTTCTTC. This gives the protein CASSVPRAGAPNEQFF. The V and J genes are TRBV9 and TRBJ2-1; D is perhaps TRBD1 (6 bases). Germline loops: CDR1 SGDLS, CDR2 YYNGEE. The CDR3 has 16 amino acids. The V end lost 2 bases, the J end lost 7 bases, and 19 bases lay between the germline ends.

This chain joins TRBV21-1 and TRBJ2-1; TRBD1 was called by the table and not checked on the DNA. TRBV21-1 is flagged as a pseudogene. The CDR3 consists of 16 residues. This chain's CDR3 is CASDQRDREINNEQFF. The CDR3 coding sequence is TGTGCCAGCGACCAACGGGACAGGGAGATAAACAATGAGCAGTTCTTC.

J is TRBJ2-6 and V is TRBV18; TRBD1 might be the D (5 bases). Trimming removed 2 bases from V and 3 bases from J, with 17 bases in between. CDR1 and CDR2 (germline): KGHSH, LQKENI. The CDR3 loop spans 18 amino acids. The CDR3 DNA reads TGTGCCAGCTCACCAAATCGGCCAGGGTGGGATGGGGCCAACGTCCTGACTTTC. Protein sequence: CASSPNRPGWDGANVLTF.

The rearrangement uses TRBV7-7 and TRBJ2-5; 10 positions match TRBD2. Germline CDR1 is SSHAT and CDR2 is FNYEAQ (reference sequence). The CDR3 has 15 residues. Germline trimming cut 5 bases from V and 5 bases from J; bases unmatched to any gene: 8. CDR3 loop: CASSPGLAGVETQYF. CDR3 DNA: TGTGCCAGCAGCCCCGGGCTAGCGGGGGTTGAGACCCAGTACTTC.

This clone has just one count. The chain uses TRBV6-5 and TRBJ2-7, with 9 bases aligning to TRBD1. The CDR3 spans 15 residues. From germline, CDR1 is MNHEY and CDR2 SVGAGI. V was clipped by 0 bases and J by 3 bases; unmatched bases: 3. As DNA, the CDR3 is TGTGCCAGCAGTTACTCGGCGGGACAGGGCTACGAGCAGTACTTC. This translates into CASSYSAGQGYEQYF.

In regard to this clone: At one boundary the junction diverges from the germline segment, which might be a read error. This rearrangement joins TRBV3-1 (or the pseudogene TRBV3-2) to TRBJ2-1, with TRBD2 matching 9 bases. The CDR3 is 19 amino acids. Germline lookup yields CDR1 LGHDT and CDR2 YNNKEL (reference sequence). CDR3 in amino acids: CPSSQAWGGGARSYNEQFF. CDR3 bases: TGTCCCAGCAGCCAAGCTTGGGGCGGGGGGGCCAGGTCCTACAATGAGCAGTTCTTC.

The chain uses TRBV6-5 and TRBJ1-2; 7 bases fit TRBD1. The CDR3 loop spans 13 amino acids. After removal of 7 bases from V and 2 bases from J, the junction contained 4 bases not matched to a gene. Germline CDR1 reads MNHEY; CDR2 reads SVGAGI. The CDR3 protein is CASTLDRNYGYTF. The DNA of the CDR3 is TGTGCCAGCACCTTGGACAGGAACTATGGCTACACCTTC.

Here the CDR3 DNA reads TGTGCCACGGGACATGAGAATGAGGACGAGCAGTACTTC. Protein sequence: CATGHENEDEQYF. V gene TRBV2 combines with J gene TRBJ2-7; D is possibly TRBD1 (6 bases). V was pared by 10 bases and J by 5 bases, with 18 bases between. The CDR3 is 13 amino acids. CDR1 is SNHLY and CDR2 is FYNNEI in the germline V gene.

J is TRBJ1-1 and V is TRBV5-1; 8 bases map to TRBD1. CDR1 is SGHRS and CDR2 is YFSETQ in the germline V gene. Unmatched junction bases numbered 3, after V lost 1 base and J lost 1 base. The length of the CDR3 is 15 residues. The CDR3 sequence is CASSLTGTGNTEAFF. Here the CDR3 DNA reads TGCGCCAGCAGCTTGACCGGGACAGGGAACACTGAAGCTTTCTTT.

This sequence joins TRBV30 and TRBJ2-3; 8 positions agree with TRBD2. J was trimmed by 10 bases and V by 3 bases; bases with no gene match: 9. The CDR3 length is 13 residues. The germline V gene has CDR1 GTSNPN and CDR2 SVGIG (reference sequence). CDR3 residues: CAWRPGLETPQYF. DNA of the CDR3: TGTGCCTGGAGGCCGGGACTAGAAACCCCGCAGTATTTT.

V usage is TRBV3-1 (or the pseudogene TRBV3-2) and J usage is TRBJ2-1; 12 nucleotides align to TRBD2. Unmatched junction bases numbered 1, after V lost 5 bases and J lost 2 bases. Germline V gene data show CDR1 as LGHDT and CDR2 as YNNKEL (reference sequence). CDR3 length: 15 residues. The CDR3 spells CASSSSGGAYNEQFF. The CDR3 DNA is TGTGCCAGCAGCTCTAGCGGGGGGGCCTACAATGAGCAGTTCTTC.

Regarding this clone: This specimen includes other DNA sequences encoding the same CDR3. The chain combines TRBV9 with TRBJ2-5; D is unresolved. Trimming took off 0 bases at V and 1 base at J, with 4 bases between the two ends. The CDR3 has 13 amino acids. CDR1 and CDR2 from the germline V gene are SGDLS and YYNGEE. The CDR3 sequence: CASSVAGQETQYF. Here the CDR3 DNA reads TGTGCCAGCAGCGTAGCGGGCCAAGAGACCCAGTACTTC.

The rearrangement joins TRBV7-2 to TRBJ2-5; tentative D call: TRBD2 (6 bases). This CDR3 spans 15 amino acids. V lost 1 base to trimming and J lost 3 bases, with 12 bases between them. Germline V gives CDR1 SGHTA, CDR2 FQGNSA. CDR3 amino acids: CASSLVGRREETQYF. The CDR3 DNA follows: TGTGCCAGCAGCTTAGTAGGGAGGAGGGAAGAGACCCAGTACTTC.

In DNA form, the CDR3 reads TGTGCCAGCAGCTTTATAGGAGGAGGCTACACCTTC. Protein product: CASSFIGGGYTF. The chain couples TRBV7-8 to TRBJ1-2; D remains unclear. Trimming shortened V by 3 bases and J by 8 bases, and 10 bases separated the two germline ends. There are 12 residues in the CDR3. Germline CDR1 SGHVS, CDR2 FQNEAQ.

The rearrangement links TRBV7-2 to TRBJ2-3; the match to TRBD2 covers 7 bases. Germline CDR1 and CDR2: SGHTA and FQGNSA. The CDR3 totals 13 residues. V shed 3 bases, J shed 5 bases, and the junction held 2 bases outside the gene matches. CDR3 bases: TGTGCCAGCAGCTTCGGGACTATAGATACGCAGTATTTT. Translating it yields CASSFGTIDTQYF.

This sequence joins TRBV28 and TRBJ1-5; TRBD1 matches 8 bases. This CDR3 has 15 residues. V lost 6 bases, J lost 4 bases, and 8 bases stayed unmatched. Germline lookup yields CDR1 MDHEN and CDR2 SYDVKM. The CDR3 reads CASRRTGGKNQPQHF. The CDR3 bases are TGTGCCAGCAGACGCACAGGGGGGAAGAATCAGCCCCAGCATTTT.

The chain is built from TRBV6-6 and TRBJ1-2, with a possible D match to TRBD1 (5 bases). The CDR3 length is 13 residues. Deletions cut 2 bases from V and 4 bases from J, with 8 bases between. Germline CDR1 and CDR2: MNHNY and SVGAGI (reference sequence). CDR3 region: CASSYTDSYGYTF. DNA for the CDR3: TGTGCCAGCAGTTACACCGACAGCTATGGCTACACCTTC.

The chain has TRBV3-1 (or the pseudogene TRBV3-2) and TRBJ2-5; 8 bases are a match to TRBD1. This CDR3 has 15 amino acids. The germline CDR1 and CDR2 sequences are LGHDT and YNNKEL (reference sequence). The V segment lost 4 bases and the J segment 2 bases; nucleotides outside the gene matches: 6. The CDR3 region is CASSRFRGLQETQYF. In DNA, the CDR3 is TGTGCCAGCAGCCGCTTCAGGGGGCTACAAGAGACCCAGTACTTC.

This chain links TRBV5-1 with TRBJ2-7; D may be TRBD2 (5 bases). Germline V gives CDR1 SGHRS, CDR2 YFSETQ. Deletions cut 1 base from V and 7 bases from J, with 15 bases between. The CDR3 is 14 residues long. CDR3 nucleotides: TGCGCCAGCAGCTTGTGGTCGAGCGGTCAGGAGCAGTACTTC. Its protein product is CASSLWSSGQEQYF.

J is TRBJ1-1 and V is TRBV27; 9 bases line up with TRBD1. The CDR3 loop spans 15 amino acids. Unmatched junction bases numbered 6, after V lost 5 bases and J lost 2 bases. Germline loops: CDR1 MNHEY, CDR2 SMNVEV (reference sequence). In DNA form, the CDR3 reads TGTGCCAGCAGTGATACAGGGGGCATAAACACTGAAGCTTTCTTT. Protein sequence: CASSDTGGINTEAFF.